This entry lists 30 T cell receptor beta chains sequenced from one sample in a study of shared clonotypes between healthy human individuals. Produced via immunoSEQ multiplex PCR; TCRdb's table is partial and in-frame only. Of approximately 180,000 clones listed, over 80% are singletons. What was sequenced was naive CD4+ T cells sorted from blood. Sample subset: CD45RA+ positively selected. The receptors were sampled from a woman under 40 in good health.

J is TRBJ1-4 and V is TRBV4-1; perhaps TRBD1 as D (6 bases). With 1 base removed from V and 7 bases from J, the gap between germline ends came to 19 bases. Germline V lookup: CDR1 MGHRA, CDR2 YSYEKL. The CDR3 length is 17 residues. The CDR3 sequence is CASSQVGASGAGEKLFF. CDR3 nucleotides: TGCGCCAGCAGCCAAGTGGGGGCCTCCGGGGCGGGTGAAAAACTGTTTTTT.

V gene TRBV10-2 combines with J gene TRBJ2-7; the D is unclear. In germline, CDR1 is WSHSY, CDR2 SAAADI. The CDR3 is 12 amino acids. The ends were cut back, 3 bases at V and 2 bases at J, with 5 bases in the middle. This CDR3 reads CASSDLPYEQYF. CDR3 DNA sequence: TGCGCCAGCAGTGACCTCCCCTACGAGCAGTACTTC.

The CDR3, as DNA: TGTGCCAGCAGCTTAACCGGGACTAGTTACAATGAGCAGTTCTTC. Translation gives CASSLTGTSYNEQFF. The gene calls are TRBV11-2 and TRBJ2-1, with 8 bases matching TRBD2. Per the germline V gene, CDR1 is SGHAT and CDR2 is FQNNGV. The CDR3 length is 15 residues. After removal of 2 bases from V and 4 bases from J, the junction contained 4 bases not matched to a gene.

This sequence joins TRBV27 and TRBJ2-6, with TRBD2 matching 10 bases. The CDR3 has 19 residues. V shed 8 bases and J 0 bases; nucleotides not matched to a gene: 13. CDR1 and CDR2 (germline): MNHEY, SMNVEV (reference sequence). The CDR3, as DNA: TGTGCCAGCCGCCATCGCGGACTAGCGGCCCGCTCTGGGGCCAACGTCCTGACTTTC. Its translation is CASRHRGLAARSGANVLTF.

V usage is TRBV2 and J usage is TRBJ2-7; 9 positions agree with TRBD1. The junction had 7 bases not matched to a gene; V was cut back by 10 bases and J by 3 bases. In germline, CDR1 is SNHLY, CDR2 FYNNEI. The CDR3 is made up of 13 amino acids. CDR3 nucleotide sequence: TGTGCCACCCACCGGGACAGGGTCTACGAGCAGTACTTC. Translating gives CATHRDRVYEQYF.

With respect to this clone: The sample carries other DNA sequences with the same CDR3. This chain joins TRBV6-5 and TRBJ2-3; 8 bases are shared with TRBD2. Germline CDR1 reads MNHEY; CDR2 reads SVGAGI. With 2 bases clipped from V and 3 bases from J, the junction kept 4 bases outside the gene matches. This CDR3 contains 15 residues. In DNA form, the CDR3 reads TGTGCCAGCAGTTACGGAGCGGGAGTAACAGATACGCAGTATTTT. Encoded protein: CASSYGAGVTDTQYF.

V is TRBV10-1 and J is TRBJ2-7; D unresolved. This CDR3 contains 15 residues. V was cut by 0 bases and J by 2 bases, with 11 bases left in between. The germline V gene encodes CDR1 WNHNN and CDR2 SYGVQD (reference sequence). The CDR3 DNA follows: TGCGCCAGCAGTGAGTCGAGAAAGGGCACCTACGAGCAGTACTTC. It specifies CASSESRKGTYEQYF.

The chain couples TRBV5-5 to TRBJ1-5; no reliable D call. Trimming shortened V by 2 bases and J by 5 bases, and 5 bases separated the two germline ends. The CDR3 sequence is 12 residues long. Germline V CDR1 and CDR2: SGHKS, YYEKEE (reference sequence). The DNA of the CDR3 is TGTGCCAGCAGCTTAGTGGATCAGCCCCAGCATTTT. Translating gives CASSLVDQPQHF.

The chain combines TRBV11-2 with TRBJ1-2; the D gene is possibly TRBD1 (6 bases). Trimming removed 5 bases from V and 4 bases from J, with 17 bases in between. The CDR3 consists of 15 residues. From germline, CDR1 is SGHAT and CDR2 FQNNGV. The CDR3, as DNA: TGTGCCAGCAGCACTATTCAGGGGAAGGGCTATGGCTACACCTTC. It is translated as CASSTIQGKGYGYTF. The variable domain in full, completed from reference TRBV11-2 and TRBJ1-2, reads EAGVAQSPRYKIIEKRQSVAFWCNPISGHATLYWYQQILGQGPKLLIQFQNNGVVDDSQLPKDRFSAERLKGVDSTLKIQPAKLEDSAVYLCASSTIQGKGYGYTFGSGTRLTVV.

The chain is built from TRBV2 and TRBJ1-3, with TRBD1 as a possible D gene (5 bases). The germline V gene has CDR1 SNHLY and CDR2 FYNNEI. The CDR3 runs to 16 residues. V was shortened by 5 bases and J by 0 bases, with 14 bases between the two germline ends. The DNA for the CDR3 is TGTGCCAGCAGTCGGGACGGGTCGAGCTCTGGAAACACCATATATTTT. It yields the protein CASSRDGSSSGNTIYF.

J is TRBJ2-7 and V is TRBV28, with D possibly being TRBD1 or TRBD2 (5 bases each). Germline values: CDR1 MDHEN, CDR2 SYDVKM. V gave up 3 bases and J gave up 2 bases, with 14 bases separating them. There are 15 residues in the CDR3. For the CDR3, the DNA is TGTGCCAGCAGTTTTCTCGGGGACCCTACCTACGAGCAGTACTTC. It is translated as CASSFLGDPTYEQYF.

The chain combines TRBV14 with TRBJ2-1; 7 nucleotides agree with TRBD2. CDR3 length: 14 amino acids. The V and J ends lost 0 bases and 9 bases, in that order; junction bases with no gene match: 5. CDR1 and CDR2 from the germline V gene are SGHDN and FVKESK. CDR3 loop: CASSQDRWGGEQFF. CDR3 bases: TGTGCCAGCAGCCAAGATCGGTGGGGGGGTGAGCAGTTCTTC.

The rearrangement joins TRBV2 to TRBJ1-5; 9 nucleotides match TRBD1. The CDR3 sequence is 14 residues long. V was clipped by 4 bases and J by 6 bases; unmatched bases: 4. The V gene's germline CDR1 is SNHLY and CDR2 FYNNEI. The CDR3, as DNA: TGTGCCAGCAGTGCTAGACAGGGGGTTCAGCCCCAGCATTTT. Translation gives CASSARQGVQPQHF.

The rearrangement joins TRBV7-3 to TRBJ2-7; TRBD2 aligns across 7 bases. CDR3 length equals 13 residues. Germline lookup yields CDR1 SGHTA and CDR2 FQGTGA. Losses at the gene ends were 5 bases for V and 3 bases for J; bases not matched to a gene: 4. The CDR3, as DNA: TGTGCCAGCAGCCGTGGGACTAACTACGAGCAGTACTTC. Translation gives CASSRGTNYEQYF.

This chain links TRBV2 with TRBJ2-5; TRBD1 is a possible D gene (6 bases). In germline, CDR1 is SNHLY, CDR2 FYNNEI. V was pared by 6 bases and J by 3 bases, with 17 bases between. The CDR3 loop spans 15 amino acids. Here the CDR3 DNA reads TGTGCCAGCAGGCCCGCAGGGGTCGGTGAAGAGACCCAGTACTTC. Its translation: CASRPAGVGEETQYF.

CDR3 sequence: CASSTSWNRAYEQYF. The DNA for the CDR3 is TGTGCCAGCAGTACTAGCTGGAATAGGGCCTACGAGCAGTACTTC. The chain recombines TRBV28 with TRBJ2-7; tentative D call: TRBD2 (6 bases). The CDR3 extends over 15 amino acids. V was shortened by 5 bases and J by 2 bases, with 16 bases between the two germline ends. Per germline, CDR1 MDHEN and CDR2 SYDVKM.

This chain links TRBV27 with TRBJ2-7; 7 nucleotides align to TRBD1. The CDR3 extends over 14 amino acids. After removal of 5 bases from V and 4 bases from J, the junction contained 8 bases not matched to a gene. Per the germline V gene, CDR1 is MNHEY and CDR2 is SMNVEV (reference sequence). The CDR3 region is CASSPRGLGYEQYF. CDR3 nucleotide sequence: TGTGCCAGCAGTCCAAGGGGGCTCGGGTACGAGCAGTACTTC.

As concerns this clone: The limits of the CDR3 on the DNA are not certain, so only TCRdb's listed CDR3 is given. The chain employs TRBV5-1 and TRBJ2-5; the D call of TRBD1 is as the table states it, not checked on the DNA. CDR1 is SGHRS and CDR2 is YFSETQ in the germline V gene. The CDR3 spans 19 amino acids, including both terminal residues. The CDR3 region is CASSLTFLSWDRGEETQYF.

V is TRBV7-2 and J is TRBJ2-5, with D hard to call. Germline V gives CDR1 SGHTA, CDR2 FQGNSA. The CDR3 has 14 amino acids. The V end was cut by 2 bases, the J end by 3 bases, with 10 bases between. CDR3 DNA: TGTGCCAGCAGCTTATGGCTGACCAAAGAGACCCAGTACTTC. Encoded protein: CASSLWLTKETQYF.

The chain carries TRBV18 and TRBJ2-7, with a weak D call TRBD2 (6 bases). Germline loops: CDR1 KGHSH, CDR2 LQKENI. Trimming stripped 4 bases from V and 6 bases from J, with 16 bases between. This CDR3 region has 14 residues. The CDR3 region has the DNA TGTGCCAGCTCACTGACCACGACTAGTCTCGAGCAGTACTTC. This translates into CASSLTTTSLEQYF.

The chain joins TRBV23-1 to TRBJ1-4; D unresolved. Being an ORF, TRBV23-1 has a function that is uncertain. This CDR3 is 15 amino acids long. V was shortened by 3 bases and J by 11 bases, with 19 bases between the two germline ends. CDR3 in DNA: TGCGCCAGCAGTCATATTGGCCCGCCGGGTGGGAAACTGTTTTTT. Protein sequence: CASSHIGPPGGKLFF.

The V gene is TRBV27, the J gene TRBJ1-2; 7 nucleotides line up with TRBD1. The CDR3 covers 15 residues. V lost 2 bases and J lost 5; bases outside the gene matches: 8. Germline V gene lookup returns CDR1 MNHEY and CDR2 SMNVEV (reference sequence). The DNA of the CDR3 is TGTGCCAGCAGTTTAAGGGGGACAGTCCCTTATGGCTACACCTTC. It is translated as CASSLRGTVPYGYTF.

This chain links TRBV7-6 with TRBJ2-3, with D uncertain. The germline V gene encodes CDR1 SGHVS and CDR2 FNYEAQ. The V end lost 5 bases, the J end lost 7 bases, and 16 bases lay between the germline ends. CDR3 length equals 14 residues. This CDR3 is CASSQSGLGHTQYF. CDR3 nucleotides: TGTGCCAGCAGCCAGTCCGGGCTAGGACATACGCAGTATTTT.

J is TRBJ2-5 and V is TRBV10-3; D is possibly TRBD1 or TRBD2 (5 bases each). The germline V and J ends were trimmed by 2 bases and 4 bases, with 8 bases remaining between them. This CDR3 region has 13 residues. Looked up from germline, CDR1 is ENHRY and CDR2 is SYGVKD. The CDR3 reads CAISERDGETQYF. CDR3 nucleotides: TGTGCCATCAGTGAGCGGGACGGAGAGACCCAGTACTTC.

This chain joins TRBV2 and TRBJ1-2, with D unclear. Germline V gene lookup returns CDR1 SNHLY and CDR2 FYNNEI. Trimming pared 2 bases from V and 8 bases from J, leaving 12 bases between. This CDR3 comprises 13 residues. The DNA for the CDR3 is TGTGCCAGCAGTGAACTACCAGTGGAAGGCTACACCTTC. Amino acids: CASSELPVEGYTF.

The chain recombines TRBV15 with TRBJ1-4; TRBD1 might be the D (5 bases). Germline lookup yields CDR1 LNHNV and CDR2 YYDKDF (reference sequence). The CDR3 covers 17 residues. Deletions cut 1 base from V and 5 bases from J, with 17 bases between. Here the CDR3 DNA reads TGTGCCACCAGCAGAGTAAGGGGTGGGACTGTCAATGAAAAACTGTTTTTT. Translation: CATSRVRGGTVNEKLFF.

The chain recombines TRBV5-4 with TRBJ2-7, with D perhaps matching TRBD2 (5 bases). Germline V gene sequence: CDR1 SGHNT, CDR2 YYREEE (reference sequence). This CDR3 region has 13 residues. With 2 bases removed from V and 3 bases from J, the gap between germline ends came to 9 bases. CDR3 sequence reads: CASSFQGGYEQYF. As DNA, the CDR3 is TGTGCCAGCAGCTTTCAAGGAGGCTACGAGCAGTACTTC.

This CDR3 reads CASSVGQGNQPQHF. The CDR3 coding sequence is TGTGCCAGCAGCGTAGGACAAGGGAATCAGCCCCAGCATTTT. V and J are TRBV9 and TRBJ1-5; no reliable D call. Trimming shortened V by 0 bases and J by 4 bases, and 8 bases separated the two germline ends. The length of the CDR3 is 14 residues. Germline-derived CDR1 and CDR2 are SGDLS and YYNGEE.

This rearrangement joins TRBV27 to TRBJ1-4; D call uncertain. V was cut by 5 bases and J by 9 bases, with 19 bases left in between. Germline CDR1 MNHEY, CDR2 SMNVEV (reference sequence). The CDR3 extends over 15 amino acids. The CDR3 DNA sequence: TGTGCCAGCAGTCTCTCCCTCTCGGGATGGCAAAAACTGTTTTTT. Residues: CASSLSLSGWQKLFF.

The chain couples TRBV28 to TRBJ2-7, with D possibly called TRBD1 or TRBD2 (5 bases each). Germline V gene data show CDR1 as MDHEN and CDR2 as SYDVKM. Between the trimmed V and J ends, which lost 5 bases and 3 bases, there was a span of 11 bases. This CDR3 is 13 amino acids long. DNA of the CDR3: TGTGCCAGCAGTCGGGACCAAAACTACGAGCAGTACTTC. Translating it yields CASSRDQNYEQYF.